These 23 T cell receptor beta chains were all obtained from the same sample, sequenced in a study of cytomegalovirus exposure and HLA in healthy donors. Both 60 Vbeta primers and 13 Jbeta primers went into the PCR. Method: immunoSEQ multiplex PCR; TCRdb's copy keeps in-frame clones and lacks some. The sample holds roughly 200,000 clones, roughly 78% seen once. The sequencing input was PBMCs. The receptors shown here come from a woman aged 25 to 39 in good health and CMV-seropositive.

This clone was seen many times. Other DNA sequences in this specimen translate into the identical CDR3. The chain links TRBV6-6 to TRBJ1-6; 7 nucleotides agree with TRBD1. V was pared by 5 bases and J by 7 bases, with 2 bases of the junction left unmatched. The CDR3 loop spans 13 amino acids. The germline CDR1 and CDR2 sequences are MNHNY and SVGAGI (reference sequence). The CDR3 loop is CASSRQGNSPLHF. For the CDR3, the DNA is TGTGCCAGCAGTCGACAGGGAAATTCACCCCTCCACTTT.

The chain links TRBV9 to TRBJ1-1; no reliable D call. The CDR3 is 14 residues long. The germline gives CDR1 SGDLS, CDR2 YYNGEE. Deletions cut 4 bases from V and 5 bases from J, with 15 bases between. The DNA for the CDR3 is TGTGCCAGCAGCCCAGGTGAGGGTTTGACTGAAGCTTTCTTT. It yields the protein CASSPGEGLTEAFF.

This chain joins TRBV7-8 and TRBJ2-1; maybe TRBD1 (9 bases). The V end was cut by 6 bases, the J end by 7 bases, with 22 bases between. Germline V lookup: CDR1 SGHVS, CDR2 FQNEAQ. CDR3 length equals 16 residues. CDR3 amino acids: CASSQLAGQGGNEQFF. The CDR3 DNA follows: TGTGCCAGCAGTCAATTAGCGGGACAGGGAGGAAATGAGCAGTTCTTC.

The CDR3 region has the DNA TGTGCCAGCAGCCTAACGGGCAATGAGCAGTTCTTC. Protein sequence: CASSLTGNEQFF. V is TRBV2 and J is TRBJ2-1; D unclear. Germline V gene data show CDR1 as SNHLY and CDR2 as FYNNEI. V shed 6 bases and J shed 6 bases, with 9 bases lying between them. The CDR3 length is 12 residues. The complete variable domain, with remaining parts taken from reference TRBV2 and TRBJ2-1, reads EPEVTQTPSHQVTQMGQEVILRCVPISNHLYFYWYRQILGQKVEFLVSFYNNEISEKSEIFDDQFSVERPDGSNFTLKIRSTKLEDSAMYFCASSLTGNEQFFGPGTRLTVL.

The chain recombines TRBV10-1 with TRBJ2-3; 10 bases agree with TRBD2. The CDR3 runs to 15 residues. The V gene's germline CDR1 is WNHNN and CDR2 SYGVQD (reference sequence). Unmatched junction bases numbered 4, after V lost 3 bases and J lost 4 bases. The CDR3 bases are TGCGCCAGCAGTGATCAAGCGGGGGGGGCAGATACGCAGTATTTT. Protein product: CASSDQAGGADTQYF.

The J gene is TRBJ2-5, the V gene TRBV6-5, with TRBD1 identical over 7 bases. The V gene end was trimmed by 6 bases and the J gene end by 2 bases; junction bases not matched to a gene: 3. The CDR3 sequence is 13 residues long. CDR1 is MNHEY, CDR2 SVGAGI, per germline. CDR3: CASSSDRQETQYF. DNA of the CDR3: TGTGCCAGCAGCTCGGACAGGCAAGAGACCCAGTACTTC.

The J gene is TRBJ2-7, the V gene TRBV5-6; no firm D call. The CDR3 covers 13 residues. Germline values: CDR1 SGHDT, CDR2 YYEEEE. Trimming shortened V by 1 base and J by 2 bases, and 7 bases separated the two germline ends. CDR3 protein: CASSLTPTYEQYF. CDR3 nucleotides: TGTGCCAGCAGCTTGACTCCGACCTACGAGCAGTACTTC.

This chain links TRBV7-6 with TRBJ2-7, with 7 bases identical to TRBD2. The CDR3 loop spans 15 amino acids. The junction had 11 bases not matched to a gene; V was cut back by 5 bases and J by 4 bases. The germline V gene has CDR1 SGHVS and CDR2 FNYEAQ. The CDR3 region has the DNA TGTGCCAGCAGCCGCCACGGACTAGGAAGTTACGAGCAGTACTTC. Translating it yields CASSRHGLGSYEQYF.

The table lists this clone with a few counts. The rearrangement uses TRBV11-3 and TRBJ2-3, with TRBD2 matching 10 bases. V shed 7 bases and J 2 bases; nucleotides not matched to a gene: 9. The germline V gene encodes CDR1 SGHNT and CDR2 YENEEA. This CDR3 comprises 16 residues. CDR3 sequence (DNA): TGTGCCAGCATCAAAACGAGCGGGGGGGCCACAGATACGCAGTATTTT. Translation: CASIKTSGGATDTQYF. Together with reference TRBV11-3 and TRBJ2-3, the CDR3 gives the full variable domain: EAGVVQSPRYKIIEKKQPVAFWCNPISGHNTLYWYLQNLGQGPELLIRYENEEAVDDSQLPKDRFSAERLKGVDSTLKIQPAELGDSAVYLCASIKTSGGATDTQYFGPGTRLTVL.

CDR3 sequence: CASSLGPSGTPEDNEQFF. As DNA, the CDR3 is TGTGCCAGCAGCTTGGGGCCTAGCGGGACCCCCGAGGACAATGAGCAGTTCTTC. J is TRBJ2-1 and V is TRBV7-9; 9 nucleotides align to TRBD2. V lost 3 bases, J lost 5 bases, and 14 bases stayed unmatched. CDR1 and CDR2 from the germline V gene are SEHNR and FQNEAQ (reference sequence). The CDR3 is 18 residues long.

This chain connects TRBV6-1 to TRBJ1-6, with a weak D call TRBD1 (6 bases). Trimming removed 5 bases from V and 11 bases from J, with 16 bases in between. This CDR3 is 14 amino acids long. The germline gives CDR1 MNHNS, CDR2 SASEGT. CDR3 bases: TGTGCCAGCAGTTTGACAGGTTTATCGGCACCCCTCCACTTT. This sequence encodes CASSLTGLSAPLHF.

The V call is TRBV5-5, the J call TRBJ2-7, with D unclear. Trimming stripped 4 bases from V and 4 bases from J, with 18 bases between. Per the germline V gene, CDR1 is SGHKS and CDR2 is YYEKEE (reference sequence). CDR3 length equals 15 residues. The CDR3 DNA reads TGTGCCAGCAGCCCCGCCCCCCGAACCGGGTACGAGCAGTACTTC. It translates to CASSPAPRTGYEQYF.

The rearrangement joins TRBV19 to TRBJ2-7; tentatively, D is TRBD1 (6 bases). This CDR3 has 17 amino acids. Trimming removed 3 bases from V and 5 bases from J, with 23 bases in between. From germline, CDR1 is LNHDA and CDR2 SQIVND (reference sequence). The CDR3: CASSIDGTAGAINEQYF. CDR3 nucleotide sequence: TGTGCCAGTAGTATCGACGGAACCGCAGGGGCGATTAACGAGCAGTACTTC.

This rearrangement joins TRBV7-8 to TRBJ2-7; TRBD1 might be the D (6 bases). This CDR3 comprises 14 residues. Trimming removed 4 bases from V and 3 bases from J, with 13 bases in between. The V gene's germline CDR1 is SGHVS and CDR2 FQNEAQ. CDR3 nucleotides: TGTGCCAGCAGCTATGGGGGCGAGGGCTACGAGCAGTACTTC. Its translation is CASSYGGEGYEQYF.

This chain links TRBV9 with TRBJ1-3; tentative D call: TRBD1 (6 bases). The CDR3 is made up of 16 amino acids. The V gene lost 2 bases and the J gene lost 8 bases, with 20 bases spanning the gap. Per germline, CDR1 SGDLS and CDR2 YYNGEE. In DNA, the CDR3 is TGTGCCAGCAGCGTGGGGATAACAGGGCAGATTGACACCATATATTTT. Its translation: CASSVGITGQIDTIYF.

This chain joins TRBV7-6 and TRBJ2-7; 7 nucleotides agree with TRBD1. CDR3 size: 16 residues. Germline V lookup: CDR1 SGHVS, CDR2 FNYEAQ. V trimming: 3 bases; J trimming: 4 bases; junction bases outside the gene matches: 12. CDR3 coding DNA: TGTGCCAGCAGCTTTTCCAGACAGGGCGTTATGTACGAGCAGTACTTC. Translated, it gives CASSFSRQGVMYEQYF.

The genes are TRBV6-1 and TRBJ2-2; tentatively, D is TRBD1 (6 bases). Germline CDR1 MNHNS, CDR2 SASEGT. This CDR3 comprises 15 residues. Trimming shortened V by 5 bases and J by 7 bases, and 17 bases separated the two germline ends. The CDR3 region is CASSPRTAFGGELFF. CDR3 bases: TGTGCCAGCAGTCCTCGGACAGCTTTTGGCGGGGAGCTGTTTTTT.

The V and J genes are TRBV18 and TRBJ2-1; D is perhaps TRBD2 (5 bases). Germline V CDR1 and CDR2: KGHSH, LQKENI. V lost 1 base, J lost 5 bases, and 9 bases lay in between. CDR3 length: 14 amino acids. In DNA form, the CDR3 reads TGTGCCAGCTCACCACTCTCGCGGGACAATGAGCAGTTCTTC. Translation gives CASSPLSRDNEQFF.

About this clone: The junction and the germline gene differ at one end; a read error may be behind it. V usage is TRBV7-2 and J usage is TRBJ1-1; 9 positions match TRBD1. CDR3 length: 16 amino acids. The germline V gene has CDR1 SGHTA and CDR2 FQGNSA. The CDR3 DNA reads TGTGCCAACAGCCATCGACAGGGGGTAAGAAACACTGAAGCTTTCTTT. Protein product: CANSHRQGVRNTEAFF.

This clone showed up just once. The chain joins TRBV11-2 to TRBJ2-2; TRBD2 is a possible D gene (6 bases). The V gene lost 3 bases and the J gene lost 7 bases, with 21 bases spanning the gap. This CDR3 has 17 residues. Germline CDR1 is SGHAT and CDR2 is FQNNGV. CDR3 nucleotide sequence: TGTGCCAGCAGCTTTAGTGTGCGGGACCCTTGGAGCGGGGAGCTGTTTTTT. It codes for CASSFSVRDPWSGELFF.

This clone came up a few times. CDR3 amino acids: CAISEAGGSVRNEQFF. For the CDR3, the DNA is TGTGCCATCAGTGAGGCGGGAGGATCAGTACGGAATGAGCAGTTCTTC. The genes are TRBV10-3 and TRBJ2-1, with 8 positions matching TRBD2. The CDR3 spans 16 residues. CDR1 and CDR2 from the germline V gene are ENHRY and SYGVKD. Trimming cost V 2 bases and J 7 bases; bases outside gene matches: 10.

The chain combines TRBV7-6 with TRBJ1-1; no clear D. V was clipped by 5 bases and J by 1 base, with 17 bases between them. Germline V gives CDR1 SGHVS, CDR2 FNYEAQ. The CDR3 has 16 amino acids. The CDR3 sequence is CASSGARTERNTEAFF. The CDR3 region has the DNA TGTGCCAGCAGCGGTGCTAGGACTGAGAGGAACACTGAAGCTTTCTTT.

V is TRBV6-5 and J is TRBJ1-3; no clear D gene. The CDR3 runs 16 residues. The V end lost 0 bases, the J end lost 0 bases, and 9 bases lay between the germline ends. Germline assignment: CDR1 MNHEY and CDR2 SVGAGI. The CDR3 DNA sequence: TGTGCCAGCAGTTACTCGTCCGGGAGCTCTGGAAACACCATATATTTT. This gives the protein CASSYSSGSSGNTIYF.